Listed below are T cell receptor beta chains from one sample, sequenced in a study of CD8 T cells in Susac syndrome. Using its own MiXCR run on the immunoSEQ multiplex PCR reads, TCRdb lists one record per CDR3 protein. This sample has approximately 110,000 distinct CDR3 sequences, with more than 85% found just once. Sequencing used CD8+ T cells from PBMCs. The receptors here all came from a human donor with multiple sclerosis. Each CDR3 is given with its conserved first and last residue. D genes are given only for firm matches. The listing skips clone size in some rows; elsewhere it reads once, few, many or a size class.

V	D	size	J	DNA	CDR3
TRBV5-1	-	-	TRBJ2-2	TGCGCCAGCAGCCCTGAGACTCCTACCGGGGAGCTGTTTTTT	CASSPETPTGELFF
TRBV2	-	-	TRBJ2-3	TGTGCCAGCAGAAGAGTAGATACGCAGTATTTT	CASRRVDTQYF
TRBV28	-	-	TRBJ2-7	TGTGCCATCAGCGGACAGTCCTACGAGCAGTACTTC	CAISGQSYEQYF
TRBV7-9	-	-	TRBJ1-2	TGTGCCAGCAGCGTCGACCTTCATAACTATGGCTACACCTTC	CASSVDLHNYGYTF
TRBV9	-	once	TRBJ1-1	TGTGCCAGCAGCGTAGACGCCGGGAACACTGAAGCTTTCTTT	CASSVDAGNTEAFF
TRBV13	TRBD1	-	TRBJ2-1	TGTGCCAGCAGGGGGGACAGTAACAATGAGCAGTTCTTC	CASRGDSNNEQFF
TRBV20-1	-	-	TRBJ1-2	TGCAGTGCTAGACATCCTGGCGACTATGGCTACACCTTC	CSARHPGDYGYTF
TRBV30	TRBD1	-	TRBJ2-1	TGTGCCTGTCCGGGACAGGGGGACAATGAGCAGTTCTTC	CACPGQGDNEQFF
TRBV12-3/TRBV12-4	-	-	TRBJ1-6	TGTGCCAGCAGTTCCAGACGGGTCACCCTCCACTTT	CASSSRRVTLHF
TRBV4-1	TRBD1	-	TRBJ2-5	TGCGCCAGCAGCCAAGGGGACAGGGAAAGGGAGACCCAGTACTTC	CASSQGDRERETQYF
TRBV6-5	-	-	TRBJ2-5	TGTGCCAGCACCCTCGGGGCTCAAGAGACCCAGTACTTC	CASTLGAQETQYF
TRBV11-2	-	-	TRBJ2-2	TGTGCCAGCAGCTTAGTTCGGTGGGGGGCCCACACCGGGGAGCTGTTTTTT	CASSLVRWGAHTGELFF
TRBV29-1	-	-	TRBJ2-5	TGCAGCGTTGAAGATCGAGGCGTCCGAGCGGCCCAGTACTTC	CSVEDRGVRAAQYF
TRBV7-9	-	-	TRBJ2-1	TGTGCCAGCAGCATAGGGAGGTCTAGCTCCTACAATGAGCAGTTCTTC	CASSIGRSSSYNEQFF
TRBV7-8	TRBD1	-	TRBJ2-4	TGTGCCAGCAGCCCCGGGACAGGGACAGCCAAAAACATTCAGTACTTC	CASSPGTGTAKNIQYF
TRBV19	-	once	TRBJ1-2	TGTGCCAGTAGTATGTGGACCGCAAACTATGGCTACACCTTC	CASSMWTANYGYTF
TRBV28	-	-	TRBJ2-2	TGTGCCAGCAGGCCGCCCGGGGTGTGGACCGGGGAGCTGTTTTTT	CASRPPGVWTGELFF
TRBV29-1	-	-	TRBJ2-2	TGCAGCGTTGAAGTGGGGGGGCGAAACACCGGGGAGCTGTTTTTT	CSVEVGGRNTGELFF
TRBV2	-	once	TRBJ1-5	TGTGCCAGCAGTGGGAAGGGGTATAGCAATCAGCCCCAGCATTTT	CASSGKGYSNQPQHF
TRBV7-9	-	-	TRBJ2-1	TGTGCCAGCAGCTTAGTCGGGGTGCTTCGTATCGATGAGCAGTTCTTC	CASSLVGVLRIDEQFF
TRBV7-2	-	-	TRBJ2-1	TGTGCCAGCAGTAGACGCAATGAGCAGTTCTTC	CASSRRNEQFF
TRBV3-1	TRBD1	-	TRBJ2-1	TGTGCCAGCAGCCCTGGGGGGGGACAGGGAGCGAATGAGCAGTTCTTC	CASSPGGGQGANEQFF
TRBV7-9	TRBD1	-	TRBJ1-2	TGTGCCAGCAGCTTAGTCGGGACAGGGGGCTATGGCTACACCTTC	CASSLVGTGGYGYTF
TRBV2	TRBD2	-	TRBJ2-3	TGTGCCAGCAAACGGACTAGCGGGAGCACAGATACGCAGTATTTT	CASKRTSGSTDTQYF
TRBV5-4	TRBD1	-	TRBJ1-4	TGTGCCAGCAGCTTTAAAACGTTGGACAGGGTTAGAGAAAAACTGTTTTTT	CASSFKTLDRVREKLFF
TRBV19	TRBD1	-	TRBJ1-2	TGTGCCACCTCGACAGGGACCGGCTATGGCTACACCTTC	CATSTGTGYGYTF
TRBV19	-	-	TRBJ2-3	TGTGCCACCTCAAGGGCGCCCACAGATACGCAGTATTTT	CATSRAPTDTQYF
TRBV24-1	TRBD2	-	TRBJ2-1	TGTGCCACCAGCCGACTAGCGGGTCCCTCGGCGGAGCAGTTCTTC	CATSRLAGPSAEQFF
TRBV27	TRBD2	-	TRBJ2-3	TGTGCCAGCAGTTTAGGACTAGACACAGATACGCAGTATTTT	CASSLGLDTDTQYF
TRBV7-2	-	-	TRBJ1-6	TGTGCCAGCAGCTTAGGGATGGGGACGTCCTATAATTCACCCCTCCACTTT	CASSLGMGTSYNSPLHF
TRBV20-1	TRBD1	-	TRBJ2-3	TGCAGTGCTTCCGACGTACAGGGGCGGGCAGATACGCAGTATTTT	CSASDVQGRADTQYF
TRBV7-8	TRBD2	once	TRBJ2-5	TGTGCCAGCAGCTTATCCGTGGGGGGACTAGCGGGGCGCCAAGAGACCCAGTACTTC	CASSLSVGGLAGRQETQYF